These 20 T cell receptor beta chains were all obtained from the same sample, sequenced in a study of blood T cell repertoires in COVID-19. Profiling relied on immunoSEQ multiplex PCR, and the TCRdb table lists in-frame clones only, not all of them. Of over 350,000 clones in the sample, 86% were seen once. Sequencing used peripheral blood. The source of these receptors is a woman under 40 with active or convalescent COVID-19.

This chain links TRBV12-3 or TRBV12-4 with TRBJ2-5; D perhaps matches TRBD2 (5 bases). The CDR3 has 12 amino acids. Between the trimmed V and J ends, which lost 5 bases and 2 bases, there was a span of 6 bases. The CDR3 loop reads CASSTSQETQYF. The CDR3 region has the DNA TGTGCCAGCAGTACTAGTCAAGAGACCCAGTACTTC.

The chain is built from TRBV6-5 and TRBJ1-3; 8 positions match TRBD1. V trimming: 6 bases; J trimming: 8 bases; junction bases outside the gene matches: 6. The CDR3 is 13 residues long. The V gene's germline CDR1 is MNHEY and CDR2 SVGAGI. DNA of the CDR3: TGTGCCAGCAGGACGGACAGGGTTGACACCATATATTTT. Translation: CASRTDRVDTIYF.

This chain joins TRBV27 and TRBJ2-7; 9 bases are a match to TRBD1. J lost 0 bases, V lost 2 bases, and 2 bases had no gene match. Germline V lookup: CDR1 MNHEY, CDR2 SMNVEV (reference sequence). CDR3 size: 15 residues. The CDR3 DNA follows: TGTGCCAGCAGTTTAGGGACAGGGAGCTCCTACGAGCAGTACTTC. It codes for CASSLGTGSSYEQYF.

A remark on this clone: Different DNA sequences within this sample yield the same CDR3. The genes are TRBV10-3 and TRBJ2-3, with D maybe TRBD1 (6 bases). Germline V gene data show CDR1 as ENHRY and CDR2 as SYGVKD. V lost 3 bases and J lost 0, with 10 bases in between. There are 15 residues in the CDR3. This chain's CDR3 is CAISDSGASTDTQYF. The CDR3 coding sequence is TGTGCCATCAGTGACTCAGGGGCCAGCACAGATACGCAGTATTTT.

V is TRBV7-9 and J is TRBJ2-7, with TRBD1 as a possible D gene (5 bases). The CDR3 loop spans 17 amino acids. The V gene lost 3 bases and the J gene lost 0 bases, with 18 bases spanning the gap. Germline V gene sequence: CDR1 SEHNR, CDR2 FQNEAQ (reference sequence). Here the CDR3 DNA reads TGTGCCAGCAGCTTCGACTGGGGCAGGTCCAGCTCCTACGAGCAGTACTTC. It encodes CASSFDWGRSSSYEQYF.

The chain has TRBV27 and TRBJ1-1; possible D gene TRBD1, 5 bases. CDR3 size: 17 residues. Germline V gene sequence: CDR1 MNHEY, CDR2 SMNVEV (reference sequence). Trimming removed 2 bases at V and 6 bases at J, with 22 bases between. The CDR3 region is CASSLGTASGRGPEAFF. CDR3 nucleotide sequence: TGTGCCAGCAGTTTAGGGACTGCCTCGGGTAGGGGACCTGAAGCTTTCTTT.

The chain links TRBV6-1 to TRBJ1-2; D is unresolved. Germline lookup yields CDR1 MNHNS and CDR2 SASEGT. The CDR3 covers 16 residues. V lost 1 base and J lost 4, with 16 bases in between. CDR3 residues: CASSEEFGVGIYGYTF. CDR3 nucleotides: TGTGCCAGCAGTGAAGAGTTTGGTGTGGGCATCTATGGCTACACCTTC.

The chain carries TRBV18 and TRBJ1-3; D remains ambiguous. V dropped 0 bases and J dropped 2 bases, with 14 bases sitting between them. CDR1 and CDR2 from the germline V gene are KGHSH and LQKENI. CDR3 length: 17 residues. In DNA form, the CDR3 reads TGTGCCAGCTCACCACCGGGGAGCACGGTCGCTGGAAACACCATATATTTT. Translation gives CASSPPGSTVAGNTIYF.

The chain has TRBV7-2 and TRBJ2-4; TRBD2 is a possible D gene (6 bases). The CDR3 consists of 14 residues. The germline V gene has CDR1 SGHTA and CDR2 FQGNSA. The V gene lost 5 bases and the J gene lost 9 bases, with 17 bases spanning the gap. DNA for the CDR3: TGTGCCAGCAGCCGGGACTTCGGGTCTGGCATTCAGTACTTC. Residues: CASSRDFGSGIQYF.

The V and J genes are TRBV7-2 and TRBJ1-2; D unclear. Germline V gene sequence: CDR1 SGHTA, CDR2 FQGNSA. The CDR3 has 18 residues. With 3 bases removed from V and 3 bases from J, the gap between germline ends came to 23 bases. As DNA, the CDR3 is TGTGCCAGCAGCTTGACCTCCCAAGTTCCCAGGTCAGACTATGGCTACACCTTC. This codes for CASSLTSQVPRSDYGYTF.

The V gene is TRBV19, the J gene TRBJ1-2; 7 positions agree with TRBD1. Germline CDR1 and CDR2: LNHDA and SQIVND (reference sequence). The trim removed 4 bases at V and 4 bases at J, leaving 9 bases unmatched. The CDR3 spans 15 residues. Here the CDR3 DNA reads TGTGCCAGTAGTAAAGGAACAGGGGAGATCTATGGCTACACCTTC. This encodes CASSKGTGEIYGYTF.

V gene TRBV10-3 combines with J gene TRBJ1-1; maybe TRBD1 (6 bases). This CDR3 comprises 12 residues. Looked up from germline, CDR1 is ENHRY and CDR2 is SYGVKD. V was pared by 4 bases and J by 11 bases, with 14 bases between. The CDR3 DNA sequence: TGTGCCATCAGTGGTACAGGGCTTGAGGCTTTCTTT. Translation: CAISGTGLEAFF.

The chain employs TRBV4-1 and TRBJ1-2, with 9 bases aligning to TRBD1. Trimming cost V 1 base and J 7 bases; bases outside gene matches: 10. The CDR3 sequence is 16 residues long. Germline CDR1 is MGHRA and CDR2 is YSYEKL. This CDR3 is CASSQGQGQGSIGYTF. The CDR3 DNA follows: TGCGCCAGCAGCCAAGGGCAGGGACAGGGTTCTATTGGCTACACCTTC.

This CDR3 reads CATSGEPFYNEQFF. CDR3 coding DNA: TGTGCCACCAGTGGTGAGCCGTTCTACAATGAGCAGTTCTTC. The rearrangement joins TRBV24-1 to TRBJ2-1; no clear D gene. There are 14 residues in the CDR3. Per the germline V gene, CDR1 is KGHDR and CDR2 is SFDVKD. V lost 5 bases and J 3 bases, leaving 10 bases between the germline ends.

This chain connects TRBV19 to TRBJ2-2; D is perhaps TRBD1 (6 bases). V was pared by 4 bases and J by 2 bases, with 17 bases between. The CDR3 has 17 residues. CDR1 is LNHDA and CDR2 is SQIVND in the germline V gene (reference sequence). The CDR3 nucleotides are TGTGCCAGTAGTACCGGACAGCGGATCGTCAACACCGGGGAGCTGTTTTTT. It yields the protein CASSTGQRIVNTGELFF.

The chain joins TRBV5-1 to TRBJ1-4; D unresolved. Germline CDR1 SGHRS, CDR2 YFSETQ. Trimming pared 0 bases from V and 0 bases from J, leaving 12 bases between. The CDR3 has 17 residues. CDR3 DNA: TGCGCCAGCAGCTTGGACAGCGGAGTTGCAACTAATGAAAAACTGTTTTTT. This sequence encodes CASSLDSGVATNEKLFF.

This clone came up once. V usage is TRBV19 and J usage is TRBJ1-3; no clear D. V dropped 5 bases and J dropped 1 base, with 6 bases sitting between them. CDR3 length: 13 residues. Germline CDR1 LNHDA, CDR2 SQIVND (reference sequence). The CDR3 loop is CASSLRSGNTIYF. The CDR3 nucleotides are TGTGCCAGTAGTTTGAGATCTGGAAACACCATATATTTT. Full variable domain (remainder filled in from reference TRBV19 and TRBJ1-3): DGGITQSPKYLFRKEGQNVTLSCEQNLNHDAMYWYRQDPGQGLRLIYYSQIVNDFQKGDIAEGYSVSREKKESFPLTVTSAQKNPTAFYLCASSLRSGNTIYFGEGSWLTVV.

The CDR3: CAISETSGGIAKNIQYF. The CDR3 DNA sequence: TGTGCCATCAGTGAGACTAGCGGGGGGATAGCCAAAAACATTCAGTACTTC. The chain recombines TRBV10-3 with TRBJ2-4, with TRBD2 matching 12 bases. This CDR3 spans 17 amino acids. The trim removed 2 bases at V and 0 bases at J, leaving 2 bases unmatched. CDR1 is ENHRY, CDR2 SYGVKD, per germline.

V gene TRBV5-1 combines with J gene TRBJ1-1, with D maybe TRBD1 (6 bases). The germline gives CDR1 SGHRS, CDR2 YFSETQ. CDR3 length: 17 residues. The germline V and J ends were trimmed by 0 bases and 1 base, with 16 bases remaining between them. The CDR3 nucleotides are TGCGCCAGCAGCTTGGATGCAGGGGTGCGTGGGAACACTGAAGCTTTCTTT. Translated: CASSLDAGVRGNTEAFF.

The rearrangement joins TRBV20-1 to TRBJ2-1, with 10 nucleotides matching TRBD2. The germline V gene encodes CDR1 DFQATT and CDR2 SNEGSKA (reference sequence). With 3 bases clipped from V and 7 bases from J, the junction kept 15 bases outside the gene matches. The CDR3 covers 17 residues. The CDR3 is CSASDFGSSGSENEQFF. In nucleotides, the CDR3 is TGCAGTGCTAGTGATTTTGGGTCTAGCGGGAGCGAGAATGAGCAGTTCTTC.